The 28 T cell receptor beta chains below all came from one sample that was sequenced in a study of molecular identifiers for immune sequencing clone quantification. TCRdb processed the PCR reads anew with MiXCR; each CDR3 protein has one entry. The repertoire consists of hundreds of thousands of distinct CDR3 sequences, with less than 20% occurring once and the leading ten covering roughly 0.9%. The sequencing input was naive CD8+ T cells from blood, with Jurkat cell RNA spiked in. Documented subset: FACS-sorted CD8+CD4-CCR7+CD45RA+ naive T cells. These receptors were collected from a human donor in good health. Some libraries in this study had Jurkat cell RNA spiked in.

This clonotype was seen repeatedly, ten times or more. V gene TRBV6-9 combines with J gene TRBJ2-3; 10 bases agree with TRBD1. The germline CDR1 and CDR2 sequences are MNHGY and SVAAGI. This CDR3 has 20 amino acids. Trimming took 2 bases from V and 4 from J; bases not matched to a gene: 18. The CDR3 coding sequence is TGTGCCAGCAGTTATCCCCAAGCCCCCGCCCGGGACAGGGGACCAGATACGCAGTATTTT. Protein: CASSYPQAPARDRGPDTQYF.

In this sample, this clonotype turned up many times. The chain combines TRBV4-3 with TRBJ1-6; no reliable D call. Germline CDR1 is LGHNA and CDR2 is YSLEER. The V end was cut by 0 bases, the J end by 0 bases, with 6 bases between. The CDR3 sequence is 16 residues long. CDR3 region: CASSQEDGSYNSPLHF. CDR3 coding DNA: TGCGCCAGCAGCCAAGAAGATGGCTCCTATAATTCACCCCTCCACTTT.

Ten or more counts support this clonotype. The chain links TRBV12-3 or TRBV12-4 to TRBJ2-3, with 9 positions matching TRBD1. There are 15 residues in the CDR3. V lost 6 bases to trimming and J lost 2 bases; unmatched junction nucleotides: 6. The CDR3 reads CASRGQGLYTDTQYF. Written as DNA, the CDR3 is TGTGCCAGCAGGGGACAGGGCTTGTACACAGATACGCAGTATTTT.

The chain has TRBV9 and TRBJ1-3; D gene ambiguous. The germline V gene encodes CDR1 SGDLS and CDR2 YYNGEE. Deletions cut 0 bases from V and 1 base from J, with 14 bases between. The CDR3 is 17 residues long. CDR3 DNA sequence: TGTGCCAGCAGCGTAGAATCCCCGGAGGTGTCTGGAAACACCATATATTTT. Its protein is CASSVESPEVSGNTIYF.

This chain uses TRBV10-2 with TRBJ2-2, with 11 bases aligning to TRBD1. Germline values: CDR1 WSHSY, CDR2 SAAADI. Trimming at V came to 6 bases and at J to 3 bases, leaving 9 bases not matched to a gene. The CDR3 is 17 amino acids. CDR3 loop: CASRTGQGGIDTGELFF. The DNA of the CDR3 is TGCGCCAGCAGGACGGGACAGGGGGGTATTGACACCGGGGAGCTGTTTTTT.

This clonotype showed up just a few times. The V and J genes are TRBV14 and TRBJ1-4, with 8 bases identical to TRBD1. Germline-derived CDR1 and CDR2 are SGHDN and FVKESK. V lost 2 bases to trimming and J lost 4 bases; unmatched junction nucleotides: 3. There are 15 residues in the CDR3. The CDR3 spells CASSQRTGRNEKLFF. The DNA of the CDR3 is TGTGCCAGCAGCCAAAGGACAGGGCGTAATGAAAAACTGTTTTTT.

This clonotype was detected many times. The chain is built from TRBV29-1 and TRBJ2-7; possible D gene TRBD1, 6 bases. Trimming took 8 bases from V and 2 from J, leaving 16 bases between them. The germline CDR1 and CDR2 sequences are SQVTM and ANQGSEA. This CDR3 has 13 residues. CDR3 sequence (DNA): TGCAGCATGAGGTGCCGGGACACCTACGAGCAGTACTTC. Protein sequence: CSMRCRDTYEQYF.

This clonotype turned up a few times. This may be a read error, as it is one base from a much larger clone. The chain employs TRBV15 and TRBJ1-4; no clear D. This CDR3 is built from 13 residues. Germline CDR1 and CDR2: LNHNV and YYDKDF (reference sequence). The V and J ends lost 6 bases and 3 bases respectively, with 8 bases between them. The DNA for the CDR3 is TGTGCCACCAGGGCTGCAGCTAATGAAAAACTGTTTTTT. As protein: CATRAAANEKLFF.

In the case of this clonotype: This clone may be a read error of a much larger clone one base away. The chain joins TRBV28 to TRBJ2-7; 7 bases fit TRBD1. The CDR3 extends over 16 amino acids. The germline gives CDR1 MDHEN, CDR2 SYDVKM. The CDR3 bases are TGTGCCAGCAGTTCCTACAGGGGTTCTAGCTGGTACGAGCAGTGCTTC. This sequence encodes CASSSYRGSSWYEQCF.

Details on this clonotype: This sequence may be a read error, since a much larger clone differs from it by one base. V and J are TRBV6-5 and TRBJ2-3; the match to TRBD1 covers 7 bases. This CDR3 is built from 15 residues. The V and J ends lost 5 bases and 6 bases, in that order; junction bases with no gene match: 11. Germline values: CDR1 MNHEY, CDR2 SVGAGI. CDR3 nucleotides: TGTGCCAGCAGTCACCATTTCAGGGGGACGGATACGCAGTATTTT. It translates to CASSHHFRGTDTQYF.

V usage is TRBV7-9 and J usage is TRBJ1-2; no reliable D call. The V gene lost 1 base and the J gene lost 1 base, with 13 bases spanning the gap. The germline CDR1 and CDR2 sequences are SEHNR and FQNEAQ (reference sequence). The CDR3 extends over 16 amino acids. CDR3 nucleotides: TGTGCCAGCAGCTTAGTACTAGCAGGAGATAACTATGGCTACACCTTC. It is translated as CASSLVLAGDNYGYTF.

The J gene is TRBJ2-2, the V gene TRBV7-2; D uncertain. The CDR3 covers 14 residues. Germline V gene lookup returns CDR1 SGHTA and CDR2 FQGNSA. Trimming took 3 bases from V and 3 from J, leaving 8 bases between them. The CDR3 DNA reads TGTGCCAGCAGCTTTGGATCGTACACCGGGGAGCTGTTTTTT. Protein product: CASSFGSYTGELFF.

The table lists this clonotype with many counts. The rearrangement uses TRBV6-6 and TRBJ1-2, with TRBD1 matching over 9 bases. The CDR3 is 16 residues long. V trimming: 7 bases; J trimming: 7 bases; junction bases outside the gene matches: 16. Germline loops: CDR1 MNHNY, CDR2 SVGAGI (reference sequence). The CDR3 sequence: CASNKLTGQGVSGYTF. The CDR3 DNA reads TGTGCCAGCAATAAACTGACGGGACAGGGAGTGAGTGGCTACACCTTC.

This clonotype was seen many times. The chain employs TRBV5-6 and TRBJ2-1, with D perhaps TRBD2 (5 bases). Per germline, CDR1 SGHDT and CDR2 YYEEEE. V lost 6 bases to trimming and J lost 5 bases, with 15 bases between them. The CDR3 extends over 14 amino acids. CDR3 sequence (DNA): TGTGCCAGCATCAGCGGTGGGCCAGACAATGAGCAGTTCTTC. Residues: CASISGGPDNEQFF. Using reference TRBV5-6 and TRBJ2-1 for the parts outside the CDR3, the full variable domain is DAGVTQSPTHLIKTRGQQVTLRCSPKSGHDTVSWYQQALGQGPQFIFQYYEEEERQRGNFPDRFSGHQFPNYSSELNVNALLLGDSALYLCASISGGPDNEQFFGPGTRLTVL.

This clonotype has a count of ten or more. CDR3 nucleotide sequence: TGCGCCAGCAGTCCTTGGCACTACAATGAGCAGTTCTTC. It specifies CASSPWHYNEQFF. The V gene is TRBV23-1, the J gene TRBJ2-1; D gene ambiguous. TRBV23-1 is treated as an ORF (open reading frame) with a function not yet certain. Trimming took off 4 bases at V and 3 bases at J, with 7 bases between the two ends. The CDR3 has 13 amino acids.

A single count supports this clonotype. The chain joins TRBV10-3 to TRBJ2-5, with D perhaps TRBD2 (6 bases). The germline V gene encodes CDR1 ENHRY and CDR2 SYGVKD. V gave up 11 bases and J gave up 5 bases, with 18 bases separating them. The CDR3 sequence is 13 residues long. The CDR3, as DNA: TGTGCCGCCAAAACGGGACTGCAGGAGACCCAGTACTTC. Amino acid sequence: CAAKTGLQETQYF.

The chain links TRBV12-3 or TRBV12-4 to TRBJ2-1, with 9 bases matching TRBD2. This CDR3 contains 19 residues. The ends lost 6 bases at V and 4 bases at J; junction bases unmatched: 19. CDR3 nucleotide sequence: TGTGCCAGCAGCCCAGACTGGCGGGGGGGCGAATTGATTTACAATGAGCAGTTCTTC. As protein: CASSPDWRGGELIYNEQFF.

There are a few counts of this clonotype. The rearrangement joins TRBV18 to TRBJ2-1, with TRBD2 matching 10 bases. With 0 bases clipped from V and 4 bases from J, the junction kept 18 bases outside the gene matches. Germline-derived CDR1 and CDR2 are KGHSH and LQKENI. This CDR3 has 21 residues. The chain's CDR3 is CASSPPDWVPGASGGYNEQFF. The CDR3 coding sequence is TGTGCCAGCTCACCACCGGACTGGGTGCCGGGTGCTAGCGGGGGTTACAATGAGCAGTTCTTC.

This clonotype has only a few counts. The V and J genes are TRBV6-1 and TRBJ1-5; TRBD1 is a possible D gene (6 bases). Germline V gene data show CDR1 as MNHNS and CDR2 as SASEGT. This CDR3 is built from 15 residues. V was trimmed by 1 base and J by 5 bases, leaving 12 bases between them. This CDR3 reads CASSEDGDTYQPQHF. The CDR3 DNA sequence: TGTGCCAGCAGTGAAGACGGGGACACCTATCAGCCCCAGCATTTT.

This clonotype was counted a few times. V usage is TRBV3-1 and J usage is TRBJ1-1; possible D gene TRBD1, 5 bases. The CDR3 consists of 18 residues. In germline, CDR1 is LGHDT, CDR2 YNNKEL (reference sequence). V shed 5 bases and J shed 0 bases, with 22 bases lying between them. The DNA for the CDR3 is TGTGCCAGCAGCGAACAGAGGGTGAGGGACCGAATGAACACTGAAGCTTTCTTT. Encoded protein: CASSEQRVRDRMNTEAFF.

The sample holds many counts of this clonotype. This chain uses TRBV27 with TRBJ1-1; possibly TRBD1 for D (6 bases). The CDR3 contains 13 residues. Germline-derived CDR1 and CDR2 are MNHEY and SMNVEV (reference sequence). The V end was cut by 6 bases, the J end by 6 bases, with 14 bases between. The CDR3 loop reads CASSPGVSAEAFF. The CDR3 DNA reads TGTGCCAGCAGCCCAGGGGTTTCGGCTGAAGCTTTCTTT.

In its sample, this clonotype was seen once. A much larger clone differs by one base, so this may be a read error. Given the absence of the conserved phenylalanine or tryptophan at the CDR3 end, a read error is likely. V usage is TRBV7-9 and J usage is TRBJ1-1, with TRBD1 matching 9 bases. Trimming cost V 7 bases and J 3 bases; bases outside gene matches: 3. Looked up from germline, CDR1 is SEHNR and CDR2 is FQNEAQ (reference sequence). The CDR3 has 13 amino acids. In DNA form, the CDR3 reads TGTGCCAGCAAGACAGGGGGGGACACTGAAGCTTTCTAT. This sequence encodes CASKTGGDTEAFY.

This clonotype has ten or more counts. V is TRBV12-3 or TRBV12-4 and J is TRBJ1-1; D remains unclear. Trimming left V 6 bases short and J 10 bases short, with 12 bases between. This CDR3 contains 11 residues. The CDR3 protein is CASRSDRGAFF. The CDR3 DNA reads as TGTGCCAGCAGATCGGACCGTGGAGCTTTCTTT.

DNA for the CDR3: TGTGCCAGCAGTTTCGGCGAGGGGGCTGGGGAGACCCAGTACTTC. This codes for CASSFGEGAGETQYF. The chain joins TRBV12-3 or TRBV12-4 to TRBJ2-5; 7 bases fit TRBD1. V dropped 3 bases and J dropped 5; count of bases not matched to a gene: 9. The CDR3 has 15 amino acids.

Of note for this clonotype: This may be a read error, as it is one base from a much larger clone. This chain links TRBV28 with TRBJ1-1; D gene unclear. The CDR3 sequence is 13 residues long. Per the germline V gene, CDR1 is MDHEN and CDR2 is SYDVKM. CDR3 residues: CAGRWRGNTEAFF. DNA of the CDR3: TGTGCCGGCAGGTGGAGAGGTAACACTGAAGCTTTCTTT.

This clonotype appeared many times. J is TRBJ2-6 and V is TRBV6-5; no clear D gene. Deletions cut 0 bases from V and 0 bases from J, with 6 bases between. The CDR3 is 16 residues long. Germline loops: CDR1 MNHEY, CDR2 SVGAGI. CDR3 sequence reads: CASSYSTFSGANVLTF. CDR3 bases: TGTGCCAGCAGTTACTCCACTTTCTCTGGGGCCAACGTCCTGACTTTC.

This chain uses TRBV27 with TRBJ2-7; possibly TRBD1 or TRBD2 for D (6 bases each). In germline, CDR1 is MNHEY, CDR2 SMNVEV (reference sequence). The CDR3 is made up of 14 amino acids. The V end was cut by 2 bases, the J end by 3 bases, with 11 bases between. The CDR3 nucleotides are TGTGCCAGCAGTTTACGGGGGCGTTACTACGAGCAGTACTTC. Protein: CASSLRGRYYEQYF.

This clonotype was seen a few times. This chain links TRBV27 with TRBJ2-1, with 7 nucleotides matching TRBD2. Germline V lookup: CDR1 MNHEY, CDR2 SMNVEV (reference sequence). V was clipped by 5 bases and J by 6 bases; unmatched bases: 7. The CDR3 runs 14 residues. CDR3 residues: CASSASGASNEQFF. The CDR3 coding sequence is TGTGCCAGCAGTGCTAGCGGAGCGTCCAATGAGCAGTTCTTC.